Presented here are 18 T cell receptor beta chains from one specimen sequenced in a study of cytomegalovirus exposure and HLA in healthy donors. The PCR used 60 Vbeta and 13 Jbeta primers. Data came from immunoSEQ multiplex PCR; TCRdb stores just in-frame clones and leaves some out. In the table there are about 34,000 clones, around nine tenths of which are singletons. The sequenced sample was PBMCs. The receptors come from a boy between 10 and 17 years old in good health and CMV-seronegative.

This rearrangement joins TRBV19 to TRBJ2-7, with D possibly being TRBD1 (5 bases). Trimming pared 8 bases from V and 5 bases from J, leaving 13 bases between. The germline gives CDR1 LNHDA, CDR2 SQIVND (reference sequence). This CDR3 is 12 amino acids long. The CDR3 DNA reads TGTGCCAGTTCCGACAGTTTCCACGAGCAGTACTTC. This sequence encodes CASSDSFHEQYF.

The rearrangement links TRBV2 to TRBJ1-2; D not resolved. CDR1 is SNHLY, CDR2 FYNNEI, per germline. The V and J ends lost 5 bases and 7 bases respectively, with 17 bases between them. This CDR3 has 14 amino acids. The CDR3 loop reads CASSSDLTISGYTF. CDR3 nucleotides: TGTGCCAGCAGTTCTGACCTTACTATATCTGGCTACACCTTC.

The gene calls are TRBV5-1 and TRBJ1-2; D possibly corresponds to TRBD1 (5 bases). The germline CDR1 and CDR2 sequences are SGHRS and YFSETQ. V was shortened by 4 bases and J by 4 bases, with 14 bases between the two germline ends. CDR3 size: 14 residues. In nucleotides, the CDR3 is TGCGCCAGCAGCCAAGAACAGGTCCCCTATGGCTACACCTTC. This translates into CASSQEQVPYGYTF.

The rearrangement joins TRBV4-3 to TRBJ2-7, with 11 bases fitting TRBD2. V lost 3 bases and J lost 0; bases outside the gene matches: 1. The CDR3 has 15 amino acids. Germline lookup yields CDR1 LGHNA and CDR2 YSLEER. The chain's CDR3 is CASSHLAGGSYEQYF. Here the CDR3 DNA reads TGCGCCAGCAGCCATCTAGCGGGGGGCTCCTACGAGCAGTACTTC.

This sequence joins TRBV7-2 and TRBJ2-1; no clear D. Between the trimmed V and J ends, which lost 1 base and 4 bases, there was a span of 8 bases. This CDR3 contains 14 residues. CDR1 and CDR2 from the germline V gene are SGHTA and FQGNSA. The CDR3 DNA reads as TGTGCCAGCAGCTTAGATGCCAGTTACAATGAGCAGTTCTTC. Translation gives CASSLDASYNEQFF.

This chain joins TRBV5-4 and TRBJ2-2; 9 bases are shared with TRBD2. Trimming took 7 bases from V and 5 from J; bases not matched to a gene: 12. Per germline, CDR1 SGHNT and CDR2 YYREEE (reference sequence). This CDR3 is built from 16 residues. The CDR3 sequence: CASAPGTSRSTGELFF. The CDR3 coding sequence is TGTGCCAGCGCCCCCGGGACTAGCCGTTCGACCGGGGAGCTGTTTTTT.

This chain connects TRBV6-6 to TRBJ2-7, with D maybe TRBD2 (6 bases). The CDR3 runs 15 residues. Germline-derived CDR1 and CDR2 are MNHNY and SVGAGI (reference sequence). V gave up 3 bases and J gave up 0 bases, with 12 bases separating them. In DNA form, the CDR3 reads TGTGCCAGCAGTTATCCCCTAGCGAGCTCCTACGAGCAGTACTTC. This gives the protein CASSYPLASSYEQYF.

V gene TRBV18 combines with J gene TRBJ2-7; D gene uncertain. V lost 6 bases and J lost 4, with 7 bases in between. The CDR3 is 11 amino acids. Germline V lookup: CDR1 KGHSH, CDR2 LQKENI. The CDR3 coding sequence is TGTGCCAGCTCCCTTCGTTACGAGCAGTACTTC. Amino acids: CASSLRYEQYF. The whole variable domain, filled in from reference TRBV18 and TRBJ2-7, reads NAGVMQNPRHLVRRRGQEARLRCSPMKGHSHVYWYRQLPEEGLKFMVYLQKENIIDESGMPKERFSAEFPKEGPSILRIQQVVRGDSAAYFCASSLRYEQYFGPGTRLTVT.

In this sample, this clone turned up a few times. The chain employs TRBV5-1 and TRBJ1-1, with 9 bases identical to TRBD1. Trimming at V came to 4 bases and at J to 3 bases, leaving 10 bases not matched to a gene. Germline loops: CDR1 SGHRS, CDR2 YFSETQ. The CDR3 consists of 16 residues. CDR3 residues: CASSPAGTGRDTEAFF. The CDR3 nucleotides read TGCGCCAGCAGCCCCGCCGGGACAGGGAGGGACACTGAAGCTTTCTTT.

The rearrangement joins TRBV6-5 to TRBJ1-6, with D uncertain. The V gene's germline CDR1 is MNHEY and CDR2 SVGAGI. V was trimmed by 4 bases and J by 2 bases, leaving 12 bases between them. The CDR3 runs to 16 residues. The CDR3 nucleotides read TGTGCCAGCAGTTCCGTTCCGGGGACCTATAATTCACCCCTCCACTTT. This translates into CASSSVPGTYNSPLHF.

This clone is a singleton in its sample. The chain carries TRBV10-3 and TRBJ1-2; 9 bases map to TRBD1. Trimming cost V 7 bases and J 5 bases; bases outside gene matches: 8. Germline CDR1 reads ENHRY; CDR2 reads SYGVKD. The CDR3 length is 14 residues. CDR3 DNA: TGTGCCATCAAACCACAGGGGGCAGGGTATGGCTACACCTTC. Translation: CAIKPQGAGYGYTF.

This sequence joins TRBV5-1 and TRBJ1-2, with 9 bases identical to TRBD1. Losses at the gene ends were 3 bases for V and 4 bases for J; bases not matched to a gene: 7. The CDR3 runs 15 residues. CDR1 and CDR2 (germline): SGHRS, YFSETQ. The CDR3 loop reads CASSSDTGGSYGYTF. The CDR3 region has the DNA TGCGCCAGCAGCTCGGACACAGGGGGCAGCTATGGCTACACCTTC.

This chain joins TRBV4-2 and TRBJ2-1; 11 nucleotides line up with TRBD2. Germline V gives CDR1 LGHNA, CDR2 YNFKEQ. J lost 8 bases, V lost 4 bases, and 34 bases had no gene match. This CDR3 has 24 residues. As DNA, the CDR3 is TGTGCCAGCAGCCCGAAACGTCGACAGGGACCTATAGCGGGGGGGCCCACCGTTGGCGATGAGCAGTTCTTC. Amino acids: CASSPKRRQGPIAGGPTVGDEQFF.

This chain connects TRBV2 to TRBJ2-7; 8 positions agree with TRBD1. Germline loops: CDR1 SNHLY, CDR2 FYNNEI. V was clipped by 4 bases and J by 2 bases; unmatched bases: 7. This CDR3 has 15 residues. The CDR3 reads CASSGGWTGPYEQYF. The CDR3 DNA is TGTGCCAGCAGTGGTGGGTGGACAGGGCCCTACGAGCAGTACTTC.

This clone has only a few counts. This chain uses TRBV7-2 with TRBJ2-7; TRBD1 might be the D (6 bases). The V end lost 5 bases, the J end lost 2 bases, and 16 bases lay between the germline ends. The CDR3 consists of 15 residues. Germline V gene lookup returns CDR1 SGHTA and CDR2 FQGNSA. CDR3 loop: CASSQAQGLTYEQYF. CDR3 in DNA: TGTGCCAGCAGCCAAGCCCAGGGGCTGACCTACGAGCAGTACTTC. The variable domain in full, with the rest retrieved from reference TRBV7-2 and TRBJ2-7, is GAGVSQSPSNKVTEKGKDVELRCDPISGHTALYWYRQSLGQGLEFLIYFQGNSAPDKSGLPSDRFSAERTGGSVSTLTIQRTQQEDSAVYLCASSQAQGLTYEQYFGPGTRLTVT.

V and J are TRBV19 and TRBJ2-3; D perhaps matches TRBD2 (6 bases). The V gene lost 3 bases and the J gene lost 3 bases, with 16 bases spanning the gap. The CDR3 contains 16 residues. Germline-derived CDR1 and CDR2 are LNHDA and SQIVND (reference sequence). DNA of the CDR3: TGTGCCAGTAGTATGGAGGGTTCGCTATCTACAGATACGCAGTATTTT. This encodes CASSMEGSLSTDTQYF.

The V call is TRBV9, the J call TRBJ2-5; D possibly corresponds to TRBD2 (5 bases). V was pared by 4 bases and J by 7 bases, with 14 bases between. CDR1 SGDLS and CDR2 YYNGEE come from the germline V gene. The CDR3 runs 13 residues. This CDR3 reads CASSPRGSATQYF. DNA for the CDR3: TGTGCCAGCAGCCCCCGGGGTTCAGCGACCCAGTACTTC.

This chain links TRBV6-6 with TRBJ1-5; possible D gene TRBD1, 6 bases. The CDR3 totals 14 residues. The germline CDR1 and CDR2 sequences are MNHNY and SVGAGI (reference sequence). V lost 2 bases and J lost 5, with 10 bases in between. The CDR3 sequence: CASSYPYRDQPQHF. As DNA, the CDR3 is TGTGCCAGCAGTTACCCCTACAGGGATCAGCCCCAGCATTTT.